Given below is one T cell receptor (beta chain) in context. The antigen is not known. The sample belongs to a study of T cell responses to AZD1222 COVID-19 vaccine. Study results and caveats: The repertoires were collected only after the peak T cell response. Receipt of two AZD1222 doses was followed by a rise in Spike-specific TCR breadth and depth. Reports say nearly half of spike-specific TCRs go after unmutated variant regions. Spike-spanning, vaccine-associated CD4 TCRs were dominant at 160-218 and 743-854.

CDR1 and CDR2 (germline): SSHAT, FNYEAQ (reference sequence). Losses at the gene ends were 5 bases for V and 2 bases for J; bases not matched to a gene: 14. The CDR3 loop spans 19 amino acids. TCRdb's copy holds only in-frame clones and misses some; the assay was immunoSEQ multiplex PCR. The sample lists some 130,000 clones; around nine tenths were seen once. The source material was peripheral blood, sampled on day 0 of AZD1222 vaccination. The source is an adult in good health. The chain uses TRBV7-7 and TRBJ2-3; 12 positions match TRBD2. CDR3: CASSLRTPGLAGNTDTQYF. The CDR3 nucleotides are TGTGCCAGCAGCCTACGGACCCCGGGACTAGCGGGCAACACAGATACGCAGTATTTT.